These T cell receptor beta chains were read from a single sample in a study of shared clonotypes between healthy human individuals. Repertoires were generated with immunoSEQ multiplex PCR, while TCRdb's copy carries only in-frame clones and drops some. The data contain over a million clones, more than 65% of them singletons. The material sequenced was memory CD4+ T cells sorted from blood. All receptors derive from a man younger than 35 in good health. Each CDR3 is given without its conserved first and last residue. Not all rows give a size; the values are once, few, many and, for expanded clones, a class.

TRBV2,-,TRBJ2-4,ASSEDSGSLAKNIQY
TRBV7-2,-,TRBJ1-5,ASSYGTVSNQPQH
TRBV5-1,once,TRBJ2-4,ASSGGLAGGKNIQY
TRBV6-1,-,TRBJ2-7,ASRNRDVGY
TRBV7-7,-,TRBJ2-5,ASSPRGQPETQY
TRBV5-1,-,TRBJ2-2,ASSLGGGTGELF
TRBV19,-,TRBJ2-7,ASSKPGRSSDEQY
TRBV28,once,TRBJ2-4,ASIGAAKNIQY
TRBV6-4,-,TRBJ1-5,ASSDSGGFRTVYSNQPQH
TRBV18,-,TRBJ2-7,ASRWDRGTGEQY
TRBV10-3,-,TRBJ1-1,ATGTGLNTEAF
TRBV19,-,TRBJ1-5,ASSSIKKTGTGDRFYQPQH
TRBV5-1,few,TRBJ2-3,ASSFRDQRDTQY
TRBV5-4,-,TRBJ2-7,ASSLGTYSHEQY
TRBV7-9,-,TRBJ2-1,ASSLAWTSSYNEQF
TRBV4-3,-,TRBJ1-1,ASSPKQGGGTEAF
TRBV30,-,TRBJ2-5,AWSRPGQETQY
TRBV9,-,TRBJ2-7,ASSVAGGAD
TRBV19,-,TRBJ2-2,ASRTGTSGNTGELF
TRBV30,-,TRBJ2-5,AWSVRGGLETQY
TRBV28,-,TRBJ2-7,ASSLGTVNEQY
TRBV25-1,-,TRBJ2-5,ASSDPGTGIETQY
TRBV4-3,-,TRBJ1-5,ASSQDTNSNQPQH
TRBV7-4,-,TRBJ1-1,ASSLRENTEAF
TRBV5-1,many,TRBJ2-5,ASSPGGTQETQY
TRBV28,few,TRBJ2-5,ASTSQETQY
TRBV6-6,-,TRBJ2-2,ASSYSMSANTGELF
TRBV6-6,-,TRBJ2-3,ASSYFRATDTQY
TRBV6-1,-,TRBJ2-2,ASSSRDGRGGELF
TRBV11-2,-,TRBJ1-3,ASSLLLTSGNTIY
TRBV28,-,TRBJ2-3,ASGGAGTDTQY
TRBV29-1,-,TRBJ1-4,SVVGSMGQINEKLF
TRBV9,-,TRBJ1-2,ASSVLETAGYT
TRBV21-1,-,TRBJ2-1,AGRVEQF
TRBV19,-,TRBJ1-4,ASSIGQGNEKLF
TRBV7-2,-,TRBJ2-2,ASSLGLITTGELF
TRBV28,once,TRBJ2-5,ASSFPGLGQETQY
TRBV7-6,-,TRBJ2-3,ASHLSGRSTDTQY
TRBV5-1,-,TRBJ1-2,ASASQDYGYT
TRBV13,-,TRBJ2-3,ASSLYLAGGTDTQY
TRBV6-6,many,TRBJ2-7,ASSWGETQY
TRBV6-1,few,TRBJ2-2,ASSETRLAVGTGELF
TRBV12-1,-,TRBJ2-2,ASSFLTGELF
TRBV2,-,TRBJ2-3,ASSRLASTDTQY
TRBV5-6,many,TRBJ1-5,ASSRDRGRNQPQH
TRBV28,-,TRBJ1-1,ATEEGAF
TRBV18,many,TRBJ2-3,ASSPNEADTQY
TRBV7-8,-,TRBJ2-7,ASSLGRVYEQY
TRBV7-9,-,TRBJ1-3,ASSPTGTGGGNTIY
TRBV10-3,-,TRBJ2-2,AINRGGAGELF
TRBV5-1,-,TRBJ1-1,ASSRDRTANTEAF
TRBV10-3,few,TRBJ2-7,AISGMTGTSGAPSYEQY
TRBV28,-,TRBJ2-5,ASSTTTQGSAETQY
TRBV10-3,-,TRBJ1-3,AISEGPSGNTIY
TRBV11-2,-,TRBJ2-6,ASSLYREVNVLT